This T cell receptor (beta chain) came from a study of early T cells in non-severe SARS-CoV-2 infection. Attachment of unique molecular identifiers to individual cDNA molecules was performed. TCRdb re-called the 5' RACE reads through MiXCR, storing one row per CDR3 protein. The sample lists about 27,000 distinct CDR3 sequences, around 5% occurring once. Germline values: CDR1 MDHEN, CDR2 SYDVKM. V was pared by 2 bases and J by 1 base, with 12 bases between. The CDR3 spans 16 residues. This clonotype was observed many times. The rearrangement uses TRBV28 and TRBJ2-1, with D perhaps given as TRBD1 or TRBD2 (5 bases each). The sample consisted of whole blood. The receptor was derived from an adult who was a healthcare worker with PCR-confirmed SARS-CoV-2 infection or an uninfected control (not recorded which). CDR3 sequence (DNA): TGTGCCAGCAGTTTAGGGACGGTAAAGTCCTACAATGAGCAGTTCTTC. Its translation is CASSLGTVKSYNEQFF.